A selection of T cell receptor beta chains follows, all from one sample in a study of blood T cell repertoires in COVID-19. The assay was immunoSEQ multiplex PCR, and TCRdb's table has in-frame clones only and misses some. The sample yields 150,000 to 200,000 clones, about 89% seen once. Sequenced sample: peripheral blood. The receptors were sampled from a man aged 40-49 years with active or convalescent COVID-19. CDR3s include the opening cysteine and the closing phenylalanine or tryptophan. The D gene is left open where the match is weak. Only part of the rows carry a size: once, few, many, or a class if the clone is expanded.

clone_size j_call v_call d_call cdr3_aa cdr3_nt
. TRBJ2-3 TRBV27 TRBD1 CASSRQGAEDTQYF TGTGCCAGCAGTCGACAGGGGGCTGAGGATACGCAGTATTTT
. TRBJ1-1 TRBV25-1 . CASKGGAENTEAFF TGTGCCTCAAAAGGAGGGGCCGAGAACACTGAAGCTTTCTTT
. TRBJ1-1 TRBV4-3 . CASSQDQNRYMNTEAFF TGCGCCAGCAGCCAAGATCAAAACCGTTACATGAACACTGAAGCTTTCTTT
. TRBJ2-3 TRBV27 . CASSLITGITDTQYF TGTGCCAGCAGTTTAATAACCGGGATCACAGATACGCAGTATTTT
. TRBJ1-2 TRBV4-2 . CASSQDLRVGYTF TGTGCCAGCAGCCAAGACTTGAGGGTAGGCTACACCTTC
. TRBJ1-3 TRBV6-5 . CASKRGGSGNTIYF TGTGCCAGCAAGAGGGGAGGTTCTGGAAACACCATATATTTT
few TRBJ1-1 TRBV6-5 TRBD1 CASSYSGQGKGTEAFF TGTGCCAGCAGTTACTCAGGACAGGGGAAAGGCACTGAAGCTTTCTTT
. TRBJ2-5 TRBV19 . CASSITGTFQETQYF TGTGCCAGTAGTATTACAGGGACGTTCCAAGAGACCCAGTACTTC
. TRBJ2-7 TRBV29-1 TRBD1 CSVAPGQGNTYEQYF TGCAGCGTAGCTCCGGGACAGGGGAACACCTACGAGCAGTACTTC
. TRBJ1-1 TRBV12-3/TRBV12-4 . CASSLYRNTEAFF TGTGCCAGCAGTTTATACAGAAACACTGAAGCTTTCTTT
. TRBJ2-2 TRBV5-5 . CASIGPANTGELFF TGTGCCAGCATTGGCCCCGCGAACACCGGGGAGCTGTTTTTT
. TRBJ1-2 TRBV4-3 TRBD1 CASSLNRGFGYTF TGCGCCAGCAGCCTTAACAGGGGTTTTGGCTACACCTTC
. TRBJ2-7 TRBV7-9 . CASSLDTWEDTSYEQYF TGTGCCAGCAGCTTGGACACTTGGGAAGACACCTCCTACGAGCAGTACTTC
. TRBJ2-5 TRBV11-3 . CASSQNGQRPEETQYF TGTGCCAGCAGCCAGAACGGACAGAGGCCTGAAGAGACCCAGTACTTC
once TRBJ1-2 TRBV2 TRBD1 CASSIYRGDGYTF TGTGCCAGCAGTATTTACAGGGGCGATGGCTACACCTTC
. TRBJ2-3 TRBV19 TRBD1 CASSHRTGRNTDTQYF TGTGCCAGTAGTCACAGGACAGGGCGAAACACAGATACGCAGTATTTT
. TRBJ1-1 TRBV14 TRBD1 CASSQPQWEDRGLLNTEAFF TGTGCCAGCAGCCAACCCCAGTGGGAAGACAGGGGGCTCTTGAACACTGAAGCTTTCTTT
. TRBJ2-5 TRBV5-1 TRBD2 CASSLASGGNQETQYF TGCGCCAGCAGCTTGGCGAGCGGGGGAAACCAAGAGACCCAGTACTTC
. TRBJ2-7 TRBV3-1/TRBV3-2 . CASSQDWPYEQYF TGTGCCAGCAGCCAAGATTGGCCGTACGAGCAGTACTTC
. TRBJ1-1 TRBV3-1/TRBV3-2 . CASSLLFWAAEAFF TGTGCCAGCAGCCTTTTATTTTGGGCTGCTGAAGCTTTCTTT
. TRBJ2-2 TRBV19 TRBD2 CASTPGGGPGELFF TGTGCCAGTACCCCCGGCGGGGGACCCGGGGAGCTGTTTTTT
. TRBJ2-7 TRBV2 . CASSEAPSSTYEQYF TGTGCCAGCAGTGAAGCCCCGTCTAGCACCTACGAGCAGTACTTC
once TRBJ1-6 TRBV25-1 . CASRRKGGENSPLHF TGTGCCAGCAGGAGGAAGGGAGGGGAAAATTCACCCCTCCACTTT
. TRBJ1-1 TRBV5-6 . CASSLFRRSTEAFF TGTGCCAGCAGCTTATTCCGCCGGAGCACTGAAGCTTTCTTT
. TRBJ1-4 TRBV29-1 . CSARRTSNEKLFF TGCAGCGCCCGACGGACTTCTAATGAAAAACTGTTTTTT
. TRBJ1-2 TRBV7-9 TRBD1 CASSSSQGAYGYTF TGTGCCAGCAGCTCTTCTCAGGGGGCCTATGGCTACACCTTC
. TRBJ1-5 TRBV7-3 . CASSLGGEQPQHF TGTGCCAGCAGCCTTGGGGGGGAACAGCCCCAGCATTTT
. TRBJ1-1 TRBV2 . CASLLQEMNTEAFF TGTGCCAGCCTCCTACAGGAGATGAACACTGAAGCTTTCTTT
. TRBJ2-7 TRBV27 . CASSLFPNGYEQYF TGTGCCAGCAGTTTATTTCCCAACGGCTACGAGCAGTACTTC
few TRBJ1-1 TRBV2 . CASETGNTEAFF TGTGCCAGTGAGACGGGGAACACTGAAGCTTTCTTT
. TRBJ2-5 TRBV4-2 TRBD2 CASSHSLGLAQETQYF TGTGCCAGCAGCCATAGTTTGGGACTAGCCCAAGAGACCCAGTACTTC
. TRBJ1-1 TRBV6-2/TRBV6-3 . CASSYRYPGTTGMNTEAFF TGTGCCAGCAGTTACAGGTACCCGGGGACTACAGGGATGAACACTGAAGCTTTCTTT
. TRBJ2-7 TRBV5-4 . CASSFAGQTYEQYF TGTGCCAGCAGCTTTGCGGGACAGACCTACGAGCAGTACTTC
. TRBJ2-1 TRBV27 TRBD2 CASSLSFAEVGLAVF TGTGCCAGCAGTTTATCTTTCGCCGAGGTGGGGCTAGCGGTCTTC
. TRBJ2-3 TRBV3-1/TRBV3-2 . CASSQEIVGVIPKAGTQYF TGTGCCAGCAGCCAAGAGATAGTTGGGGTCATCCCGAAAGCGGGTACGCAGTATTTT
. TRBJ1-3 TRBV10-3 . CAISVSGAGNTIYF TGTGCCATCAGTGTTTCAGGGGCTGGAAACACCATATATTTT
few TRBJ2-3 TRBV7-2 TRBD2 CASSTRRAGLTDTQYF TGTGCCAGCAGCACCCGGCGAGCGGGGTTGACAGATACGCAGTATTTT
. TRBJ1-1 TRBV6-5 . CASSLRVANTEAFF TGTGCCAGCAGTTTGAGGGTAGCTAACACTGAAGCTTTCTTT
many TRBJ2-1 TRBV11-2 TRBD1 CASSTPGQRNEQFF TGTGCCAGCAGCACTCCGGGACAGAGAAATGAGCAGTTCTTC
. TRBJ2-7 TRBV6-6 . CASSYGGGAYEQYF TGTGCCAGCAGTTACGGCGGAGGGGCCTACGAGCAGTACTTC
large TRBJ2-3 TRBV18 . CASSPGRGKDTQYF TGTGCCAGCTCACCCGGCAGGGGCAAAGATACGCAGTATTTT
. TRBJ1-2 TRBV3-1/TRBV3-2 . CASSQAGKDGYTF TGTGCCAGCAGCCAAGCAGGGAAGGACGGCTACACCTTC
. TRBJ1-2 TRBV6-4 . CASSHQGGGYTF TGTGCCAGCAGTCACCAGGGAGGAGGCTACACCTTC
. TRBJ1-2 TRBV5-1 . CASSPQPSTARRGLGGYTF TGCGCCAGCAGCCCCCAACCCTCAACCGCCCGACGGGGGTTGGGTGGCTACACCTTC
. TRBJ1-2 TRBV5-1 . CASSLSTEIYGYTF TGCGCCAGCAGCTTGTCGACAGAGATCTATGGCTACACCTTC
. TRBJ1-1 TRBV2 TRBD1 CAHRTGQGKTEAFF TGTGCCCATCGTACGGGACAGGGAAAGACTGAAGCTTTCTTT
. TRBJ1-2 TRBV6-5 . CASSHPGYGYTF TGTGCCAGCAGTCACCCGGGCTATGGCTACACCTTC
. TRBJ1-5 TRBV19 . CASSIAESYSNQPQHF TGTGCCAGTAGTATAGCCGAAAGCTATAGCAATCAGCCCCAGCATTTT
. TRBJ2-5 TRBV19 . CASSIFRQPETQYF TGTGCCAGTAGTATATTTCGACAGCCGGAGACCCAGTACTTC